This T cell receptor (beta chain) was profiled in a study of blood T cell repertoires in COVID-19. TCRdb's copy holds only in-frame clones and misses some; the assay was immunoSEQ multiplex PCR. Altogether around 70,000 clones are present, approximately 80% being singletons, with the ten largest covering about 16%. This clone appeared once. This CDR3 has 16 residues. J gave up 3 bases and V 1 base, and 4 bases lay outside the gene matches. The germline V gene has CDR1 LGHNT and CDR2 FRNRAP. J is TRBJ2-5 and V is TRBV12-5; 11 nucleotides align to TRBD1. The TCR comes from a human donor in a cohort sampled during active COVID-19. Sequences were obtained from peripheral blood. The CDR3: CASGLGDRGTKETQYF. The DNA of the CDR3 is TGTGCTAGTGGTTTGGGGGACAGGGGGACTAAAGAGACCCAGTACTTC. Combining the CDR3 with reference TRBV12-5 and TRBJ2-5 gives the whole variable domain DARVTQTPRHKVTEMGQEVTMRCQPILGHNTVFWYRQTMMQGLELLAYFRNRAPLDDSGMPKDRFSAEMPDATLATLKIQPSEPRDSAVYFCASGLGDRGTKETQYFGPGTRLLVL.